The TCR beta chain described here comes from a study of T-cell reconstitution after alpha-beta-depleted transplantation in children. Broader study findings: Alpha-beta T cells present about two months after transplant were reported to originate from several hundred expanded graft clones.

This clonotype was seen ten or more times. What it binds is unknown. V lost 4 bases to trimming and J lost 0 bases; unmatched junction nucleotides: 5. CDR1 SGHVS and CDR2 FQNEAQ come from the germline V gene. The CDR3 extends over 16 amino acids. Unique molecular identifiers were built into the TCRbeta library. MiXCR, run by TCRdb on the PCR reads, gives a single entry per CDR3 protein. Altogether about 260,000 distinct CDR3 sequences are present, approximately 8% being singletons, with the ten largest covering less than 8%. The sequence was obtained from a male patient younger than 18 who had a stem cell transplant for acute lymphoblastic leukemia, so the T cells may come from the graft donor. The chain recombines TRBV7-8 with TRBJ2-1; 8 positions match TRBD2. The sample consisted of PBMCs, mostly from graft donor cells, taken 180 days after TCRalphabeta/CD19-depleted stem cell transplant. CDR3 DNA sequence: TGTGCCAGCAGCTCCAAGCGGGGGAGCTCCTACAATGAGCAGTTCTTC. Translating gives CASSSKRGSSYNEQFF. Looking up the rest from reference TRBV7-8 and TRBJ2-1 gives the full variable domain: GAGVSQSPRYKVAKRGQDVALRCDPISGHVSLFWYQQALGQGPEFLTYFQNEAQLDKSGLPSDRFFAERPEGSVSTLKIQRTQQEDSAVYLCASSSKRGSSYNEQFFGPGTRLTVL.